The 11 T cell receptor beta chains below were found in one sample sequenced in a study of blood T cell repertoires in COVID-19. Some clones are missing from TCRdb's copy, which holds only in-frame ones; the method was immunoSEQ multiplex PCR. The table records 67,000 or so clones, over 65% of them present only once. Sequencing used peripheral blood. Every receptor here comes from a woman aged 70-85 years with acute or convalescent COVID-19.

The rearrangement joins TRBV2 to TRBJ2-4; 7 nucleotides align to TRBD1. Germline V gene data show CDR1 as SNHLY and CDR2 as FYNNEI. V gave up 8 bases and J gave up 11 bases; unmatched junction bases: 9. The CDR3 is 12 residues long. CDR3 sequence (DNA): TGTGCCAGCGGCCAAGGGGGCGGCCTTCAGTACTTC. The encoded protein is CASGQGGGLQYF. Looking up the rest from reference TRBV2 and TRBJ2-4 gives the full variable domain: EPEVTQTPSHQVTQMGQEVILRCVPISNHLYFYWYRQILGQKVEFLVSFYNNEISEKSEIFDDQFSVERPDGSNFTLKIRSTKLEDSAMYFCASGQGGGLQYFGAGTRLSVL.

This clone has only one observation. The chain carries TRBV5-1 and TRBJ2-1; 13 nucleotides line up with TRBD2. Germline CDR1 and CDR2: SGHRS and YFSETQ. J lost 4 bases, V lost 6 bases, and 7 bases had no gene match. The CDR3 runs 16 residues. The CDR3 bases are TGCGCCAGCAAATTGGGGACTAGCGGGATTTACAATGAGCAGTTCTTC. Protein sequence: CASKLGTSGIYNEQFF.

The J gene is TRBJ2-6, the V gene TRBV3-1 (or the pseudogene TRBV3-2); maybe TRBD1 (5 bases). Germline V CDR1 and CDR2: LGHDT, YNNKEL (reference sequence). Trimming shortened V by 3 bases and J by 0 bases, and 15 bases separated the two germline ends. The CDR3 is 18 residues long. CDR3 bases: TGTGCCAGCAGCCAGGCACAGGTCCTTGACTCTGGGGCCAACGTCCTGACTTTC. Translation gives CASSQAQVLDSGANVLTF.

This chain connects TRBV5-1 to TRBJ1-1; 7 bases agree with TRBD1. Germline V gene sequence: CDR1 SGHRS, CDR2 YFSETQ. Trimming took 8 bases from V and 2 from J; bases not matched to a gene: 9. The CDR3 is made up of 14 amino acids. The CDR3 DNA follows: TGCGCCAGTGGGTTCGGACAGGAAAACACTGAAGCTTTCTTT. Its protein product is CASGFGQENTEAFF.

CDR3 sequence: CASSSSGSPGTQYF. DNA for the CDR3: TGTGCCAGCAGCTCGAGCGGGAGCCCGGGGACCCAGTACTTC. The chain recombines TRBV28 with TRBJ2-5, with 8 bases that match TRBD2. Germline V lookup: CDR1 MDHEN, CDR2 SYDVKM. Unmatched junction bases numbered 10, after V lost 6 bases and J lost 7 bases. This CDR3 is 14 amino acids long.

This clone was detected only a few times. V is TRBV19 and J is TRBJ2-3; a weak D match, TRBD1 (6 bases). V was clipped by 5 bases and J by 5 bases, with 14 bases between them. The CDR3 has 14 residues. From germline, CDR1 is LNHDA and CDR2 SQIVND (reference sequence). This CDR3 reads CASSQGRGGDTQYF. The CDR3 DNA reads TGTGCCAGTAGTCAGGGGCGAGGGGGAGATACGCAGTATTTT.

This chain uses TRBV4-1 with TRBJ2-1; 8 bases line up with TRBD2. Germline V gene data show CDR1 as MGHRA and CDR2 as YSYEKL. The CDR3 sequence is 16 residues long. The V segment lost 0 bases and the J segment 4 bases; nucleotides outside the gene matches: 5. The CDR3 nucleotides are TGCGCCAGCAGCCAAGAGGGCGGGGGGACTTACAATGAGCAGTTCTTC. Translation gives CASSQEGGGTYNEQFF.

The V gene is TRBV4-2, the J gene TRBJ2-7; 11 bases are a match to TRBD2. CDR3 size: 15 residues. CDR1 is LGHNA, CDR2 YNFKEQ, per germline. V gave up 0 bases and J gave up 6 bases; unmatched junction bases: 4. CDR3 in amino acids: CASSQDGLAGGEQYF. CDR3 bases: TGTGCCAGCAGCCAAGATGGGCTAGCGGGGGGCGAGCAGTACTTC.

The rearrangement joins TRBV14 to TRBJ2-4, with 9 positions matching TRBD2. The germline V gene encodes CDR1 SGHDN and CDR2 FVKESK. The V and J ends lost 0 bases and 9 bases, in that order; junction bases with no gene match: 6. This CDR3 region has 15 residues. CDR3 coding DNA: TGTGCCAGCAGCCAAGAATTAGCGGGGGTCGGCATTCAGTACTTC. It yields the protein CASSQELAGVGIQYF.

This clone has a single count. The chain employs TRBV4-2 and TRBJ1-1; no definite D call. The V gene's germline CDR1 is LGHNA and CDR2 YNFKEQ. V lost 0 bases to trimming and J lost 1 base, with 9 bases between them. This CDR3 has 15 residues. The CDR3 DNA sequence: TGTGCCAGCAGCCAAGATGTCCGGGAGAACACTGAAGCTTTCTTT. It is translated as CASSQDVRENTEAFF.

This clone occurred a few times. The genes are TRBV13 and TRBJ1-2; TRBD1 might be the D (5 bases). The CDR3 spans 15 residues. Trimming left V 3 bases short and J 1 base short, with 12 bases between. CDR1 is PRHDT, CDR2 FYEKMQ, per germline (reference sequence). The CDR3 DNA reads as TGTGCCAGCAGCTTGGGCCCCGGGGGTAACTATGGCTACACCTTC. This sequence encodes CASSLGPGGNYGYTF.